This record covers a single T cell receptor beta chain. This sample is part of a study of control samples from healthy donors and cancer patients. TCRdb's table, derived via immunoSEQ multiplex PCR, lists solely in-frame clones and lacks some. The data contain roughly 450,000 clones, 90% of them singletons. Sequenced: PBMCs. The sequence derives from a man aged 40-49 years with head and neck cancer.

This CDR3 reads CASSLAGLGYNEQFF. CDR3 bases: TGTGCCAGCAGTTTAGCGGGACTGGGCTACAATGAGCAGTTCTTC. The chain carries TRBV28 and TRBJ2-1; TRBD2 is a possible D gene (6 bases). V was shortened by 2 bases and J by 3 bases, with 11 bases between the two germline ends. The germline V gene encodes CDR1 MDHEN and CDR2 SYDVKM. The CDR3 sequence is 15 residues long. Combining the CDR3 with reference TRBV28 and TRBJ2-1 gives the whole variable domain DVKVTQSSRYLVKRTGEKVFLECVQDMDHENMFWYRQDPGLGLRLIYFSYDVKMKEKGDIPEGYSVSREKKERFSLILESASTNQTSMYLCASSLAGLGYNEQFFGPGTRLTVL.